Presented here are 10 T cell receptor beta chains from one specimen sequenced in a study of regulatory T cells in long-lasting Graves disease. In building TCR beta libraries, iRepertoire HTBI primers were used together with Arm-PCR of CDR3 regions. One entry per CDR3 protein, called by TCRdb with MiXCR from the multiplex PCR reads. The data show a few hundred thousand distinct CDR3 sequences, about 18% seen once. Noted time point: newly diagnosed GD, antithyroid drugs for less than 3 months. After RNA was extracted from PBMCs, the TCR library was made from it. This material consisted of peripheral blood mononuclear cells (PBMCs), taken at new diagnosis, from a patient treated with antithyroid drugs. These TCRs come from a female donor with Graves disease.

This clonotype was recorded at least ten times. This rearrangement joins TRBV29-1 to TRBJ2-5; 8 bases fit TRBD2. This CDR3 region has 15 residues. Germline CDR1 and CDR2: SQVTM and ANQGSEA. V shed 6 bases, J shed 4 bases, and the junction held 13 bases outside the gene matches. The CDR3 DNA sequence: TGCAGCGTGCGACGGGGTAGCGGGACACCAGAGACCCAGTACTTC. This encodes CSVRRGSGTPETQYF.

Only one count was recorded for this clonotype. The rearrangement joins TRBV28 to TRBJ2-7, with a possible D match to TRBD2 (5 bases). Germline V gene lookup returns CDR1 MDHEN and CDR2 SYDVKM. The CDR3 contains 14 residues. V was pared by 2 bases and J by 3 bases, with 11 bases between. The CDR3 is CASSLTPEGYEQYF. The CDR3 bases are TGTGCCAGCAGTTTAACTCCTGAGGGCTACGAGCAGTACTTC.

The rearrangement links TRBV28 to TRBJ2-7, with 10 positions matching TRBD2. The CDR3 extends over 13 amino acids. Germline CDR1 and CDR2: MDHEN and SYDVKM. After removal of 5 bases from V and 9 bases from J, the junction contained 7 bases not matched to a gene. The CDR3 loop reads CASSILAGPRQYF. CDR3 in DNA: TGTGCCAGCAGTATACTAGCGGGACCTAGGCAGTACTTC.

On this clonotype: This may be a read error, as it is one base from a much larger clone. Lacking the conserved final phenylalanine or tryptophan, this CDR3 likely reflects a read error. V is TRBV6-1 and J is TRBJ2-1; possible D gene TRBD1, 5 bases. With 6 bases removed from V and 8 bases from J, the gap between germline ends came to 20 bases. The CDR3 runs 15 residues. Germline V gene lookup returns CDR1 MNHNS and CDR2 SASEGT. DNA of the CDR3: TGTGCCAGCAGCCATGGTTCAGGGATTCGCGATGAGCAGTTCCTC. Its protein is CASSHGSGIRDEQFL.

This clonotype was detected ten times or more. This rearrangement joins TRBV6-1 to TRBJ2-3, with 7 bases fitting TRBD1. Germline V gene sequence: CDR1 MNHNS, CDR2 SASEGT. The V segment lost 4 bases and the J segment 5 bases; nucleotides outside the gene matches: 9. The CDR3 has 15 residues. The DNA for the CDR3 is TGTGCCAGCAGTGGGGGAAGGGGGCGTCGAGATACGCAGTATTTT. Translated, it gives CASSGGRGRRDTQYF.

At least ten counts were recorded for this clonotype. The chain employs TRBV15 and TRBJ2-5; tentatively, D is TRBD1 or TRBD2 (5 bases each). Between the trimmed V and J ends, which lost 7 bases and 4 bases, there was a span of 16 bases. Germline CDR1 LNHNV, CDR2 YYDKDF (reference sequence). This CDR3 spans 14 amino acids. The CDR3 DNA follows: TGTGCCACCAACACCTTGGGGGAGATAGAGACCCAGTACTTC. It encodes CATNTLGEIETQYF.

This clonotype was recorded at least ten times. The V call is TRBV28, the J call TRBJ2-5, with 8 bases matching TRBD1. This CDR3 region has 15 residues. CDR1 MDHEN and CDR2 SYDVKM come from the germline V gene. V dropped 3 bases and J dropped 4; count of bases not matched to a gene: 7. CDR3 sequence reads: CASSLDRAVSETQYF. CDR3 bases: TGTGCCAGCAGTTTGGACAGGGCAGTGTCAGAGACCCAGTACTTC. The variable domain in full, with the rest retrieved from reference TRBV28 and TRBJ2-5, is DVKVTQSSRYLVKRTGEKVFLECVQDMDHENMFWYRQDPGLGLRLIYFSYDVKMKEKGDIPEGYSVSREKKERFSLILESASTNQTSMYLCASSLDRAVSETQYFGPGTRLLVL.

This clonotype has at least ten counts. The rearrangement joins TRBV11-3 to TRBJ2-1, with TRBD1 as a possible D gene (5 bases). Germline-derived CDR1 and CDR2 are SGHNT and YENEEA. V dropped 3 bases and J dropped 5 bases, with 11 bases sitting between them. The CDR3 runs to 14 residues. The DNA for the CDR3 is TGTGCCAGCAGCTTCCTGGACATAAACAATGAGCAGTTCTTC. It translates to CASSFLDINNEQFF.

Many counts were recorded for this clonotype. The genes are TRBV7-8 and TRBJ2-7, with TRBD2 matching over 10 bases. The J segment lost 0 bases and the V segment lost 5 bases, leaving 7 bases of the junction unmatched. In germline, CDR1 is SGHVS, CDR2 FQNEAQ. CDR3 size: 16 residues. The CDR3 DNA reads TGTGCCAGCAGCGTGGGACTAGCGAGCAACTCCTACGAGCAGTACTTC. It codes for CASSVGLASNSYEQYF.

There are many counts of this clonotype. The rearrangement joins TRBV20-1 to TRBJ2-5; the D is unclear. Germline lookup yields CDR1 DFQATT and CDR2 SNEGSKA (reference sequence). The V and J ends lost 4 bases and 5 bases respectively, with 14 bases between them. The CDR3 has 13 residues. The CDR3 spells CSAKGSQAETQYF. The CDR3 region has the DNA TGCAGTGCTAAAGGGTCTCAGGCTGAGACCCAGTACTTC.